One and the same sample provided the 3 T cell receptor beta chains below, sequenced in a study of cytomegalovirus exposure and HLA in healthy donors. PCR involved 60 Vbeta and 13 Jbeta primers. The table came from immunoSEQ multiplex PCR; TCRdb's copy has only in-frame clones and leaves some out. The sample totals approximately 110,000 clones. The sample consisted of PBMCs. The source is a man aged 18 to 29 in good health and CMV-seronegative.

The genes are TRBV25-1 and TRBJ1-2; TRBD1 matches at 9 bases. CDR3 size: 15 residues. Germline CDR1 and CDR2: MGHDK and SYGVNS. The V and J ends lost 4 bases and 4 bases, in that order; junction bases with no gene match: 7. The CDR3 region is CASSASGTGIYGYTF. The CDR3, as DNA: TGTGCCAGCAGTGCTTCCGGGACAGGGATCTATGGCTACACCTTC.

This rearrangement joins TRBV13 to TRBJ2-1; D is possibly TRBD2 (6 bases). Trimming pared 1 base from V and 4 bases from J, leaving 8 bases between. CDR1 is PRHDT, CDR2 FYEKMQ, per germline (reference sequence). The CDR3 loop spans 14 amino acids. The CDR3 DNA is TGTGCCAGCAGCTTAGCGGACTATTACAATGAGCAGTTCTTC. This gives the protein CASSLADYYNEQFF.

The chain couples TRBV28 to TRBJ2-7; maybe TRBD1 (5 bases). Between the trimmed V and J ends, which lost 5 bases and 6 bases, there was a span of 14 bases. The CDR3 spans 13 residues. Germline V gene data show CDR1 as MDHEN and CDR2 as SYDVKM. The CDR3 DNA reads TGTGCCAGCAGTACCCTCGGACATAGCGAGCAGTACTTC. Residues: CASSTLGHSEQYF.